This T cell receptor (beta chain) was documented in a study of T cells in localized non-small cell lung cancer (dated by TCRdb to about 2020). In the study overall: The study analyzed T cell repertoires of 200 to 250 early-stage NSCLC patients, comparing tumors and uninvolved tumor-adjacent lungs. A mean age of around 66 years was recorded for the NSCLC patients, of whom some 130 were male and 100 to 110 were female. All 230 or so NSCLC patients in the cohort were treatment-naive and had localized lung tumors that were resected. Study-wide conclusions, independent of this receptor: Higher T cell density in blood was associated with longer overall survival, whereas higher clonality in adjacent lung was associated with shorter survival. A median of approximately 55 of the top 100 tumor clones were detected in paired uninvolved adjacent lung, and 28 of these tumor clones were also found among the top 100 clones of the paired uninvolved adjacent lung. Uninvolved tumor-adjacent lung showed the highest T cell clonality, higher than tumor, which suggests more focused antigenic responses in the uninvolved tumor-adjacent lung. Because multi-region sequencing of the tumors was not done, intratumor heterogeneity could not be ruled out. Because the study design was exploratory, TCR variables were selected using unadjusted p-values without false-discovery rate correction.

TCR beta CDR3 regions were sequenced from DNA using the immunoSEQ Assay. Turning to the authors' computational methods: T cell density was computed as TCR beta template counts normalized to usable DNA estimated by amplifying housekeeping genes. Using the preseqR package, richness was estimated by extrapolating to 120,000 templates for tissue samples and 400,000 templates for PBMC samples. Clonality was defined as one minus Pielou's evenness. Tissue-enriched TCRs were identified through differential abundance testing performed on productive amino-acid clonotypes, with a minimum total count of 5 and an alpha of 0.1. Repertoire overlap between compartments was quantified with the Jaccard Index and Morisita Overlap Index. GLIPH clustered TCR beta CDR3s with public tetramer-defined viral CDR3s; viral motifs required at least three viral sequences plus V-gene enrichment. In TCRdb, the immuneACCESS table is reduced to in-frame sequences with V and J assigned. These tables do not hold every clone; where another copy was compared, an unresolved V gene accounts for under half, and the others remain unexplained. D and trimming were read from the DNA, whereas the V and J calls and clone size are those reported in that table. A total of about 29,000 clones appear in this sample, 87% of them only once. 6% to 7% of the sample is in the top ten clones.

At diagnosis, peripheral blood, uninvolved tumor-adjacent lung and tumor were collected and were preserved as a mix of fresh-frozen and FFPE material. Blood samples were analyzed as peripheral blood mononuclear cells for TCR repertoire profiling. For this clone: There is no known antigen for this receptor. Base qualities are missing; no much larger clone stands one base away.

CDR1 and CDR2 (SQVTM, ANQGSEA) derive from the germline V gene. Ends trimmed: V by 1 base, J by 3 bases; bases unmatched to a gene: 0. Inclusive of the bounding cysteine and phenylalanine, the CDR3 is 12 residues long. Solely the CDR3 DNA is kept, with 36 bases framed from the first base. This TCR was sampled from a male donor at least 60 years old with stage I lung adenocarcinoma. This chain joins TRBV29-1 to TRBJ2-7; 7 central bases correspond to TRBD1. The starting material was peripheral blood, obtained before any cancer treatment. This receptor has the CDR3 CSVEGQGYEQYF. The nucleotide sequence is given as TGCAGCGTTGAAGGACAGGGCTACGAGCAGTACTTC.